This T cell receptor beta chain was obtained from a study of blood T cell repertoires in COVID-19. Per the germline V gene, CDR1 is LNHDA and CDR2 is SQIVND (reference sequence). V lost 3 bases and J lost 0; bases outside the gene matches: 5. The CDR3 has 16 amino acids. Per the original methods: Counts of nucleated cells, estimated from reference gene primer amplification, were obtained. Here immunoSEQ multiplex PCR was the method, and the copy in TCRdb shows in-frame clones only, minus some. V, J and clone size were drawn from that table, and D and trimming were deduced from the DNA. The sample lists hundreds of thousands of clones, roughly 80% seen once, with under 11% in the top ten.

The sequence was obtained from a woman older than 75 with acute or convalescent COVID-19. Sequenced sample: peripheral blood. The chain is built from TRBV19 and TRBJ2-4, with TRBD1 matching over 7 bases. CDR3 nucleotide sequence: TGTGCCAGTAGTATGGGGGACAGTCTAGCCAAAAACATTCAGTACTTC. Translating gives CASSMGDSLAKNIQYF.